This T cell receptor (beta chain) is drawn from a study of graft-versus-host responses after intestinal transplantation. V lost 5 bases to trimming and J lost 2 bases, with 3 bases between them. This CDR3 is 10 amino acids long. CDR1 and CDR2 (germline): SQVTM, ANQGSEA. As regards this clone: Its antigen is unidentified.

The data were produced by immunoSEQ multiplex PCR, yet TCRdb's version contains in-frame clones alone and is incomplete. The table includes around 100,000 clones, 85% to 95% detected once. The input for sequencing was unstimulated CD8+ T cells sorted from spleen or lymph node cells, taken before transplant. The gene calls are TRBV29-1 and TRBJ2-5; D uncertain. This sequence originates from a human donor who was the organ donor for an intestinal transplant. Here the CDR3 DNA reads TGCAGCGTTCGTCAAGAGACCCAGTACTTC. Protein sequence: CSVRQETQYF.